A selection of T cell receptor beta chains follows, all from one sample in a study of response to subunit inactivated influenza vaccine. From the RT-PCR reads, TCRdb called clonotypes with MiXCR, one entry per CDR3 protein. This table holds 650,000 to 800,000 distinct CDR3 sequences, approximately 15% found once. This material consisted of PBMCs from blood, taken roughly 2 weeks before vaccination. The source is a middle-aged man who received an inactivated influenza vaccine. The CDR3 runs from the conserved cysteine through the conserved F or W.

V gene: TRBV4-1; CDR3 protein: CASSQTSAGAYEQYF
V gene: TRBV7-2; CDR3 protein: CASSWGQGPYSGNTIYF
V gene: TRBV29-1; CDR3 protein: CSVGGTFQETQYF
V gene: TRBV11-2; CDR3 protein: CASSFSVDTEAFF
V gene: TRBV7-9; CDR3 protein: CASRDGTGDNGYTF
V gene: TRBV7-2; CDR3 protein: CASALPGLATNEQFF
V gene: TRBV20-1; CDR3 protein: CSASIGTQRPNQPQHF
V gene: TRBV10-3; CDR3 protein: CAISVVYSYEQYF
V gene: TRBV3-1; CDR3 protein: CASRRGGTAEAFF
V gene: TRBV6-1; CDR3 protein: CASSTGTSGIRAKNIQYF
V gene: TRBV2; CDR3 protein: CAFSSLLTGTGSNTGELFF
V gene: TRBV7-9; CDR3 protein: CASSPSGGADYGYTF
V gene: TRBV7-3; CDR3 protein: CASSLTSAGYEQYF
V gene: TRBV7-8; CDR3 protein: CASSPHRDRKNIQYF
V gene: TRBV30; CDR3 protein: CAWTRQTSSYNEQFF
V gene: TRBV5-6; CDR3 protein: CASSSDRDLLRTDTQYF
V gene: TRBV4-2; CDR3 protein: CASSQDRRGSETQYF
V gene: TRBV6-6; CDR3 protein: CASSSGQFQPQHF
V gene: TRBV4-2; CDR3 protein: CASSRETGGLETQYF
V gene: TRBV4-1; CDR3 protein: CASSRQLDGPYEQYF
V gene: TRBV7-9; CDR3 protein: CASSEIGEKLFF
V gene: TRBV20-1; CDR3 protein: CSAREPADNEQFF
V gene: TRBV5-1; CDR3 protein: CASSPAPGRLRDTQYF
V gene: TRBV7-6; CDR3 protein: CASSLRWGHGYTF